This T cell receptor beta chain emerged from a study of monozygotic twins with inflammatory bowel disease. Broader study findings: IBD patients carried less diverse TCRbeta repertoires (inverse Simpson) than healthy co-twins.

Notes on this clonotype: Its target is unknown.

Generation of cDNA took place in eight separate reactions per sample. Through template switching, UMIs that included a 6-nucleotide sample barcode were added. Using TCRalpha and TCRbeta cDNA, the researchers carried out two nested PCRs that lasted around 15 and 9 cycles. TCRdb reprocessed the 5' RACE reads and keeps a single row for each CDR3 protein, giving no DNA. The listing records 110,000 to 150,000 distinct CDR3 sequences. Sample: blood. The TCR originated in a human donor with ulcerative colitis or Crohn's disease, or a healthy co-twin of an affected twin (not recorded which).

The CDR3 spells CASSLVGDRGKDTQYF. The gene calls are TRBV7-2 and TRBJ2-3; TCRdb lists TRBD1, though no DNA is available to test this call. Germline V gene lookup returns CDR1 SGHTA and CDR2 FQGNSA. CDR3 size: 16 residues.